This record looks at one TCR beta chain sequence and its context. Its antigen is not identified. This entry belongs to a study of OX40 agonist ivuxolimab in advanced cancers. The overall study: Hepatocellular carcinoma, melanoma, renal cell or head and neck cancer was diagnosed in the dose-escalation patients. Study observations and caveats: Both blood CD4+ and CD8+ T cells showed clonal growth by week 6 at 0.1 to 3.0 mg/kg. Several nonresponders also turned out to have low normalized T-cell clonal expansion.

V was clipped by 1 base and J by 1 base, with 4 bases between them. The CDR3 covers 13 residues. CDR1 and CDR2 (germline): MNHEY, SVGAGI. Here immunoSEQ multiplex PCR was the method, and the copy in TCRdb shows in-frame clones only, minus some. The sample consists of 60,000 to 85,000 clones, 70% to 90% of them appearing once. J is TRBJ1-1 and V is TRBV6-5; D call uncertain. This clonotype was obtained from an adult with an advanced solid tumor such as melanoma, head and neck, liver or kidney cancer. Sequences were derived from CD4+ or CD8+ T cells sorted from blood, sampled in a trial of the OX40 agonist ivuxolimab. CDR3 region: CASSYWQNTEAFF. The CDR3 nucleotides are TGTGCCAGCAGTTACTGGCAGAACACTGAAGCTTTCTTT.